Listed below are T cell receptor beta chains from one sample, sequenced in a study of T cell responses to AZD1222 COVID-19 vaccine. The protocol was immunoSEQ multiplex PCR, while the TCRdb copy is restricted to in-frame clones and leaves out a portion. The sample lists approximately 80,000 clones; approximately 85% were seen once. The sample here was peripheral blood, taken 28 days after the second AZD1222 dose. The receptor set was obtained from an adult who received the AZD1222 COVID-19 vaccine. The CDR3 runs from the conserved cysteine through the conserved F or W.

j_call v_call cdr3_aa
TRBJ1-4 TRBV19 CASSILGQGREKLFF
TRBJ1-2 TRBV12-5 CASAVAGGVYYGYTF
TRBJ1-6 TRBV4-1 CASSPWDRVNSPLHF
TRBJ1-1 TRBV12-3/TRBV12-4 CASSFATGVEAFF
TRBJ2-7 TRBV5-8 CASGYEGLDYEQYF
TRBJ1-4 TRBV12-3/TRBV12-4 CASSYTGNEKLFF
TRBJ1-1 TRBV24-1 CATSDQGNRAFF
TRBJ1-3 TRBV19 CAIQDRGSSGNTIYF
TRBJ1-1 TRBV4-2 CASSQDQGTEAFF
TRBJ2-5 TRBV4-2 CASSQGRTGQETQYF
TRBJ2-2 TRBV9 CASSVVAGESGELFF
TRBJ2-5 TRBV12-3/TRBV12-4 CASSPRETQYF
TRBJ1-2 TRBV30 CAWSRDRRAYGYTF
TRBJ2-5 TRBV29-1 CSVGSQDRGETQYF
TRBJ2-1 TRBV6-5 CASGSDHNEQFF
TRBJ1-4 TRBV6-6 CASTSGPIGEKLFF
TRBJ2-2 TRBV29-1 CSVRIGSRVGELFF
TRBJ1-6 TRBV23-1 CASSHREGNNSPLHF
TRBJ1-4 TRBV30 CASSGGNEKLFF
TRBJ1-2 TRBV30 CAWSVVGNYGYTF
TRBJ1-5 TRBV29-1 CSVGQYNQPQHF
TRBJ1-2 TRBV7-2 CASSSPSGSYGYTF
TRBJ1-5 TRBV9 CASSVDVGQPQHF
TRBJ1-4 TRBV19 CASSHWRGPGNEKLFF
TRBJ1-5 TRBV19 CASSLTGTANQPQHF
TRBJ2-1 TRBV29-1 CSVTSGGAKNGYNEQFF
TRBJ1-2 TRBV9 CASSVAKGRGSYGYTF